These 10 T cell receptor beta chains share one sample of origin, sequenced in a study of blood T cell repertoires in COVID-19. Using immunoSEQ multiplex PCR, the repertoire was profiled, and TCRdb retains in-frame clones only, with some absent. Seen here are fewer than 300,000 clones, over 75% observed once, and the top ten hold around a sixth. The material sequenced was PBMCs or T cells enriched from blood (not recorded which). These receptors were collected from a man aged 18-30 years who had recovered from COVID-19.

The gene calls are TRBV15 and TRBJ2-1; a possible D gene is TRBD1 (6 bases). CDR1 is LNHNV, CDR2 YYDKDF, per germline (reference sequence). This CDR3 has 15 residues. Deletions cut 0 bases from V and 9 bases from J, with 15 bases between. CDR3 bases: TGTGCCACCAGCAGAGAGGGCAGGGGCTACGGTGAGCAGTTCTTC. It translates to CATSREGRGYGEQFF.

This chain joins TRBV2 and TRBJ1-5, with 9 bases aligning to TRBD1. The CDR3 runs 14 residues. V trimming: 8 bases; J trimming: 6 bases; junction bases outside the gene matches: 8. The V gene's germline CDR1 is SNHLY and CDR2 FYNNEI. The CDR3 here is CASSPTGGSQPQHF. In DNA, the CDR3 is TGTGCCAGCTCTCCAACAGGGGGCTCTCAGCCCCAGCATTTT.

The chain is built from TRBV28 and TRBJ1-4, with D perhaps TRBD1 (5 bases). The V gene lost 2 bases and the J gene lost 3 bases, with 16 bases spanning the gap. Germline V lookup: CDR1 MDHEN, CDR2 SYDVKM. The CDR3 sequence is 17 residues long. This chain's CDR3 is CASSLTLRGDPNEKLFF. CDR3 coding DNA: TGTGCCAGCAGTTTAACGCTACGGGGGGACCCTAATGAAAAACTGTTTTTT.

The CDR3 sequence: CASSPLDRDKQYF. CDR3 nucleotides: TGTGCCAGCTCACCCCTGGACAGGGATAAGCAGTACTTC. V is TRBV18 and J is TRBJ2-7, with 8 bases lining up with TRBD1. This CDR3 has 13 amino acids. The germline gives CDR1 KGHSH, CDR2 LQKENI. With V trimmed by 3 bases and J by 8 bases, 6 bases remained unmatched.

The V and J genes are TRBV5-1 and TRBJ1-5; 7 nucleotides match TRBD1. Trimming took 2 bases from V and 1 from J; bases not matched to a gene: 3. Germline assignment: CDR1 SGHRS and CDR2 YFSETQ. This CDR3 has 15 amino acids. This CDR3 reads CASSFTGASNQPQHF. The CDR3 DNA follows: TGCGCCAGCAGCTTTACAGGGGCCAGCAATCAGCCCCAGCATTTT. The whole variable domain, filled in from reference TRBV5-1 and TRBJ1-5, reads KAGVTQTPRYLIKTRGQQVTLSCSPISGHRSVSWYQQTPGQGLQFLFEYFSETQRNKGNFPGRFSGRQFSNSRSEMNVSTLELGDSALYLCASSFTGASNQPQHFGDGTRLSIL.

The chain joins TRBV19 to TRBJ2-1, with TRBD2 identical over 7 bases. Germline CDR1 LNHDA, CDR2 SQIVND (reference sequence). V was clipped by 7 bases and J by 0 bases; unmatched bases: 6. The CDR3 has 15 amino acids. DNA for the CDR3: TGTGCCAGTATCCCGGGCGGGAGCTCCTACAATGAGCAGTTCTTC. It encodes CASIPGGSSYNEQFF.

The chain links TRBV24-1 to TRBJ2-5; 9 bases agree with TRBD1. The CDR3 runs to 20 residues. V shed 0 bases, J shed 5 bases, and the junction held 18 bases outside the gene matches. Germline values: CDR1 KGHDR, CDR2 SFDVKD. The CDR3 loop reads CATSDLTLNLDRGEGETQYF. CDR3 DNA sequence: TGTGCCACCAGTGATTTGACTCTCAATTTAGACAGGGGGGAAGGGGAGACCCAGTACTTC.

V and J are TRBV15 and TRBJ2-1; D is perhaps TRBD2 (6 bases). Germline V gene lookup returns CDR1 LNHNV and CDR2 YYDKDF (reference sequence). The V end lost 0 bases, the J end lost 13 bases, and 16 bases lay between the germline ends. This CDR3 region has 14 residues. CDR3 nucleotide sequence: TGTGCCACCAGCAGAGATCTTGTAGCGGTGGTTCAGTTCTTC. Protein sequence: CATSRDLVAVVQFF.

The chain couples TRBV9 to TRBJ2-5; D uncertain. The CDR3 consists of 14 residues. CDR1 and CDR2 (germline): SGDLS, YYNGEE. V dropped 0 bases and J dropped 0 bases, with 6 bases sitting between them. CDR3 residues: CASSVDEYQETQYF. CDR3 sequence (DNA): TGTGCCAGCAGCGTAGACGAGTACCAAGAGACCCAGTACTTC.

The V gene is TRBV18, the J gene TRBJ1-1, with a possible D match to TRBD1 (5 bases). CDR3 size: 15 residues. Between the trimmed V and J ends, which lost 4 bases and 3 bases, there was a span of 15 bases. Germline CDR1 is KGHSH and CDR2 is LQKENI. The CDR3 here is CASSQTREEDTEAFF. In nucleotides, the CDR3 is TGTGCCAGCTCACAGACCAGGGAGGAGGACACTGAAGCTTTCTTT.